This T cell receptor (beta chain) was recorded in a study of healthy donors' naive CD4 and CD8 T cells. About this clonotype: The target antigen is unknown.

A linear amplification protocol produced the TCR libraries from 450 to 500 ng of total RNA. TCRdb reprocessed the reads via MiXCR and lists one record per CDR3 protein. The profile shows approximately 180,000 distinct CDR3 sequences, 65% to 80% of them singletons. Whole-study findings and limits: Positive CDR3 charge linked to CD4+ cells, negative to CD8+ cells.

V lost 1 base and J 4 bases, leaving 11 bases between the germline ends. From germline, CDR1 is LNHDA and CDR2 SQIVND (reference sequence). The CDR3 totals 14 residues. The genes are TRBV19 and TRBJ2-7, with D perhaps matching TRBD2 (6 bases). The TCR originated in a pool of human donors in good health; the sample pools cells from several healthy donors. The sequenced sample was naive CD4+ and CD8+ T cells sorted from blood, pooled from several donors. This CDR3 reads CASSIAGGGYEQYF. In DNA, the CDR3 is TGTGCCAGTAGTATAGCAGGAGGAGGGTACGAGCAGTACTTC.